These T cell receptor beta chains were read from a single sample in a study of beta chain features in type 1 diabetes. Assay used: immunoSEQ multiplex PCR; TCRdb lists only in-frame clones, some missing. The sample has about 650,000 clones, over 10% seen once; the top ten hold 0.095% to 0.15%. The source material was naive CD4+ T cells from blood. These receptor sequences come from a man younger than 40 with type 1 diabetes. Both conserved end residues are part of each CDR3. A D gene is named only where the DNA matches it firmly. Size is stated for part of the rows, as once, few or many counts, or as a class when the clone is expanded.

>TRBJ1-1|TRBV6-1|NA|NA
CASSEGGHTEAFF
TGTGCCAGCAGTGAAGGGGGTCACACTGAAGCTTTCTTT
>TRBJ2-5|TRBV5-1|NA|NA
CASSLARPMGETQYF
TGCGCCAGCAGCTTGGCAAGACCAATGGGAGAGACCCAGTACTTC
>TRBJ1-2|TRBV6-5|NA|NA
CASSYSAGDNYGYTF
TGTGCCAGCAGTTACTCGGCAGGAGACAACTATGGCTACACCTTC
>TRBJ1-6|TRBV9|NA|few
CASSPGAGDSPLHF
TGTGCCAGCAGCCCTGGGGCTGGAGATTCACCCCTCCACTTT
>TRBJ2-5|TRBV4-3|TRBD2|NA
CASSQDVRRGASGGSGTQYF
TGCGCCAGCAGCCAAGATGTAAGGAGAGGCGCTAGCGGGGGAAGCGGGACCCAGTACTTC
>TRBJ2-2|TRBV6-1|NA|few
CASSEARAYTGELFF
TGTGCCAGCAGTGAAGCGCGGGCCTACACCGGGGAGCTGTTTTTT
>TRBJ2-7|TRBV28|NA|few
CASSLGGTYYEQYF
TGTGCCAGCAGCCTTGGGGGGACATACTACGAGCAGTACTTC
>TRBJ1-2|TRBV5-6|TRBD1|few
CASSLTDRAGYTF
TGTGCCAGCAGCTTAACAGACAGGGCTGGCTACACCTTC
>TRBJ2-2|TRBV25-1|TRBD1|NA
CASSESTGHTGELFF
TGTGCCAGCAGTGAATCGACAGGGCACACCGGGGAGCTGTTTTTT
>TRBJ1-6|TRBV9|NA|few
CASSVRGADSPLHF
TGTGCCAGCAGCGTAAGAGGGGCCGATTCACCCCTCCACTTT
>TRBJ2-4|TRBV11-2|NA|few
CASSSGLAKNIQYF
TGTGCCAGCTCTTCTGGCTTAGCCAAAAACATTCAGTACTTC
>TRBJ2-3|TRBV5-8|NA|few
CASSLGTATDTQYF
TGTGCCAGCAGCTTGGGGACAGCCACAGATACGCAGTATTTT
>TRBJ1-2|TRBV7-9|TRBD1|NA
CASRPTGTGYGYTF
TGTGCCAGCAGACCCACCGGGACAGGGTATGGCTACACCTTC
>TRBJ1-1|TRBV29-1|NA|NA
CSGQMNTEAFF
TGCAGCGGACAGATGAACACTGAAGCTTTCTTT
>TRBJ2-3|TRBV4-3|NA|few
CASSQAAYSTDTQYF
TGCGCCAGCAGCCAAGCCGCCTATAGCACAGATACGCAGTATTTT
>TRBJ2-5|TRBV6-5|TRBD2|few
CASSYSIAGGETQYF
TGTGCCAGCAGTTACTCCATAGCGGGAGGAGAGACCCAGTACTTC
>TRBJ2-5|TRBV5-6|NA|NA
CASSLGELKTQYF
TGTGCCAGCAGCTTGGGGGAGTTAAAGACCCAGTACTTC
>TRBJ1-2|TRBV5-6|NA|NA
CASSLDRDNYGYTF
TGTGCCAGCAGCTTGGACAGGGACAACTATGGCTACACCTTC
>TRBJ1-2|TRBV7-2|NA|NA
CASSLVGGDGYTF
TGTGCCAGCAGCTTAGTGGGCGGGGACGGCTACACCTTC
>TRBJ1-2|TRBV6-5|NA|few
CASSYLRVPGYTF
TGTGCCAGCAGTTACTTAAGGGTGCCGGGCTACACCTTC
>TRBJ1-5|TRBV4-2|NA|few
CASSQEGGGPGSGQPQHF
TGTGCCAGCAGCCAAGAGGGCGGAGGCCCAGGCTCGGGTCAGCCCCAGCATTTT
>TRBJ2-2|TRBV9|NA|few
CASSVATGRHTGELFF
TGTGCCAGCAGCGTAGCTACGGGGCGACACACCGGGGAGCTGTTTTTT
>TRBJ1-2|TRBV4-3|NA|NA
CASSLLIDRTDGYTF
TGCGCCAGCAGCCTACTCATTGATAGGACGGATGGCTACACCTTC
>TRBJ1-4|TRBV28|NA|few
CASSLGTGVEKLFF
TGTGCCAGCAGTTTAGGTACCGGGGTTGAAAAACTGTTTTTT
>TRBJ2-2|TRBV19|TRBD1|NA
CASSTNDRGQSGELFF
TGTGCCAGTAGTACAAACGACAGGGGGCAGTCCGGGGAGCTGTTTTTT
>TRBJ2-3|TRBV7-3|TRBD2|NA
CASSPLAGETDTQYF
TGTGCCAGCAGCCCCTTAGCGGGGGAGACAGATACGCAGTATTTT
>TRBJ1-5|TRBV19|TRBD1|NA
CASTGETGSNQPQHF
TGTGCCAGTACCGGAGAGACAGGGAGTAATCAGCCCCAGCATTTT